A selection of T cell receptor beta chains follows, all from one sample in a study of blood T cells in healthy people across ages. TCRdb reprocessed the 5' RACE reads with MiXCR, giving one entry per CDR3 protein. Of about 690,000 distinct CDR3 sequences in the sample, approximately 40% were seen once. The sample consisted of blood. These receptors all stem from an elderly man in good health. Both conserved end residues are part of each CDR3. A D gene is named only where the DNA matches it firmly. Size values are once, few and many counts, or a class for expanded clones, and some rows have none.

size,J,D,V,DNA,CDR3
NA,TRBJ2-4,NA,TRBV20-1,TGCAGTGCTAGAGTTTGGCAGGGAGTTAACATTCAGTACTTC,CSARVWQGVNIQYF
NA,TRBJ1-6,NA,TRBV3-1,TGTGCCAGCAGCCAAGAAGGGGTTTCACCCCTCCACTTT,CASSQEGVSPLHF
NA,TRBJ2-5,NA,TRBV12-3/TRBV12-4,TGTGCCAGCAGGGCGGGATATGGGGAGACCCAGTACTTC,CASRAGYGETQYF
NA,TRBJ2-6,NA,TRBV7-2,TGTGCCAGCAGCTTAGGCAACTCTGGGGCCAACGTCCTGACTTTC,CASSLGNSGANVLTF
many,TRBJ2-4,TRBD1,TRBV28,TGTGCCAGCAGCCACCAGGGACAGGGGATCAAAAACATTCAGTACTTC,CASSHQGQGIKNIQYF
NA,TRBJ2-7,TRBD2,TRBV24-1,TGTGCCACCAGTGATTCGACTAGCGGGAGGATCTACGAGCAGTACTTC,CATSDSTSGRIYEQYF
NA,TRBJ1-1,TRBD1,TRBV20-1,TGCAGTGCTGGGAGAAACAGGGGTAGGGGCACTGAAGCTTTCTTT,CSAGRNRGRGTEAFF
NA,TRBJ2-3,NA,TRBV4-1,TGCGCCAGCAGCCATCTGGGGGGCGGCCTCACAGATACGCAGTATTTT,CASSHLGGGLTDTQYF
NA,TRBJ2-2,TRBD2,TRBV29-1,TGCAGCGTTGGACTAGCCACCGGGGAGCTGTTTTTT,CSVGLATGELFF
few,TRBJ2-5,TRBD2,TRBV3-1,TGTGCCAGCAGCCAAGATATCGGACTAGCGGGGGCTCAAGAGACCCAGTACTTC,CASSQDIGLAGAQETQYF
once,TRBJ2-1,TRBD1,TRBV29-1,TGCAGCGTTGCAGGGGGCGACGAGCAGTTCTTC,CSVAGGDEQFF
NA,TRBJ1-5,NA,TRBV10-3,TGTGCCATCAGTGAAGCTGCTGGTGGGACGCAGCCCCAGCATTTT,CAISEAAGGTQPQHF
NA,TRBJ2-1,NA,TRBV20-1,TGCAGTGCTAGCCTCCCTCAGAGGGGCTCCTACAATGAGCAGTTCTTC,CSASLPQRGSYNEQFF
once,TRBJ2-3,TRBD2,TRBV5-1,TGCGCCAGCAGCGCCCCTAGCGGGGGAGGAGATACGCAGTATTTT,CASSAPSGGGDTQYF
NA,TRBJ2-4,NA,TRBV15,TGTGCCACCAGCAGAGATCCAATTGTTGTGGACATTCAGTACTTC,CATSRDPIVVDIQYF
NA,TRBJ2-7,NA,TRBV6-2/TRBV6-3,TGTGCCAGCAGCCGGAGAGCTGGCGAGCAGTACTTC,CASSRRAGEQYF
few,TRBJ2-7,TRBD1,TRBV6-5,TGTGCCAGCAGTCGGGACCCGGGACAGGGAGTGGGCGAGCAGTACTTC,CASSRDPGQGVGEQYF
many,TRBJ2-3,TRBD1,TRBV4-2,TGTGCCAGCAGCCTTCACGGGACAGGAAGCACAGATACGCAGTATTTT,CASSLHGTGSTDTQYF
NA,TRBJ2-4,NA,TRBV4-3,TGCGCCAGCAGCCAAGATGGGCCCCGAACAGCCAAAAACATTCAGTACTTC,CASSQDGPRTAKNIQYF
many,TRBJ2-7,TRBD1,TRBV29-1,TGCAGCGCAAGGACAGGGGGAAACCACGAGCAGTACTTC,CSARTGGNHEQYF
few,TRBJ2-5,NA,TRBV6-5,TGTGCCAGCAGTTACTCGGATAGCCCCCGGGAGACCCAGTACTTC,CASSYSDSPRETQYF
few,TRBJ2-1,NA,TRBV10-2,TGCGCCAGCACCACCCCTTGGGATTCCGTCCATGAGCAGTTCTTC,CASTTPWDSVHEQFF
NA,TRBJ2-3,NA,TRBV7-9,TGTGCCGCCATGGTAGCGGGCACAGATACGCAGTATTTT,CAAMVAGTDTQYF
NA,TRBJ2-1,NA,TRBV2,TGTGCCAGCAAACGTCAGGGGGGAGGCCCCCCTCACAATGAGCAGTTCTTC,CASKRQGGGPPHNEQFF